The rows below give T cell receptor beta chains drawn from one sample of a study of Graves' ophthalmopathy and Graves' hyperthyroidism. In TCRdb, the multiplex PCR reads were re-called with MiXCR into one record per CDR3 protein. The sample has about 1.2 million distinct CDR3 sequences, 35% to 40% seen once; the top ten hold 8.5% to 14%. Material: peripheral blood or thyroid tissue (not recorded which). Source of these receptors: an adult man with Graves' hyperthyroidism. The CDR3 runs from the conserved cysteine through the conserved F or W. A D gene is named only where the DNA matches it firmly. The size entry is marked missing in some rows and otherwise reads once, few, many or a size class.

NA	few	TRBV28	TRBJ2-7	CASSLPTRGASYEQYF	TGTGCCAGCAGTTTACCTACTCGGGGCGCCTCCTACGAGCAGTACTTC
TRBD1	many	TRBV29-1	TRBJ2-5	CSVLHRDRAYF	TGCAGCGTACTCCACCGGGACAGGGCCTACTTC
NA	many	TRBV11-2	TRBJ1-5	CASSRGAGPQHF	TGTGCCAGCAGCCGTGGGGCTGGGCCCCAGCATTTT
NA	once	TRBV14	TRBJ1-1	CASSQDLLVGPEAFF	TGTGCCAGCAGCCAAGATCTACTCGTCGGCCCTGAAGCTTTCTTT
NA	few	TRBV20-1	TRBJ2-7	CSANRDSEQYF	TGCAGTGCTAACCGGGACTCCGAGCAGTACTTC
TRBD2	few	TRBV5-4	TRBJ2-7	CASSPGPTSGGTYEQYF	TGTGCCAGCAGCCCCGGACCTACTAGCGGGGGAACCTACGAGCAGTACTTC
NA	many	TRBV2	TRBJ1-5	CASSEAGGINQPQHF	TGTGCCAGCAGTGAAGCCGGGGGGATCAATCAGCCCCAGCATTTT
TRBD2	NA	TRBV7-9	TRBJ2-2	CASTSGTSGNTGELFF	TGTGCCAGCACCTCCGGGACTAGCGGGAACACCGGGGAGCTGTTTTTT
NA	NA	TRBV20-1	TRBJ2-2	CSARGRGGELFF	TGCAGTGCGAGGGGTCGGGGCGGGGAGCTGTTTTTT
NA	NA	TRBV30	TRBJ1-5	CAWSALSGYQPQHF	TGTGCCTGGAGTGCCCTCAGTGGCTATCAGCCCCAGCATTTT
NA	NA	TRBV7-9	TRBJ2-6	CASSQDAGGSGANVLTF	TGCGCCAGCAGCCAAGATGCCGGGGGATCTGGGGCCAACGTCCTGACTTTC
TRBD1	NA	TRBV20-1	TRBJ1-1	CSASSSGGTEAFF	TGCAGTGCCAGCAGTTCAGGGGGCACTGAAGCTTTCTTT
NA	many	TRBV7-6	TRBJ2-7	CASSSNPSDIIDEQYF	TGTGCCAGCAGCTCAAACCCAAGTGACATTATTGACGAGCAGTACTTC
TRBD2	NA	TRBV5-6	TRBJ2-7	CASTSWGGYEQYF	TGTGCCAGCACCTCTTGGGGGGGCTACGAGCAGTACTTC
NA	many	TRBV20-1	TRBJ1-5	CSARDLFRQASAPQHF	TGCAGTGCTAGAGATCTGTTCAGGCAGGCCTCTGCGCCCCAGCATTTT
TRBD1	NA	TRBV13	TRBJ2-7	CASSHDRDEQYF	TGTGCCAGCAGCCACGACAGGGACGAGCAGTACTTC
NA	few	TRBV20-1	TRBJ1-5	CSAREPPLVHQHF	TGCAGTGCTAGAGAACCCCCCTTAGTACACCAGCATTTT
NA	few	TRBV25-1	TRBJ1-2	CACSASGTGYGYTF	NA
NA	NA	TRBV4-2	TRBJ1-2	CASSQDPREDYGYTF	TGTGCCAGCAGCCAAGATCCCAGGGAGGACTATGGCTACACCTTC
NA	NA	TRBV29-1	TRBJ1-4	CSVGGGNTEKLFF	TGCAGCGTTGGAGGGGGTAACACTGAAAAACTGTTTTTT
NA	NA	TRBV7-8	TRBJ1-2	CASSPERAPNLYGYTF	TGTGCCAGCAGCCCAGAGAGGGCCCCGAACCTCTATGGCTACACCTTC
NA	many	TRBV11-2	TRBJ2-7	CASSLDLLGRSYEQYF	TGTGCCAGCAGCTTAGATCTGTTAGGTCGTTCCTACGAGCAGTACTTC
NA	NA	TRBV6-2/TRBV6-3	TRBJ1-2	CASNRLNYGYTF	TGTGCCAGCAATCGGCTAAACTATGGCTACACCTTC
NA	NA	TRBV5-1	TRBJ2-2	CASSPPGSKTGELFF	TGCGCCAGCAGCCCACCCGGGAGTAAGACCGGGGAGCTGTTTTTT
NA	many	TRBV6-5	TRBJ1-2	CASSYLAGRGYTF	TGTGCCAGCAGTTACTTGGCGGGTCGGGGCTACACCTTC
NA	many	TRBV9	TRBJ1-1	CASSPPFF	TGTGCCAGCAGCCCCCCTTTCTTT
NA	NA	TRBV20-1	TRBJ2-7	CSATAEDPYEQYF	TGCAGTGCCACGGCAGAGGACCCCTACGAGCAGTACTTC
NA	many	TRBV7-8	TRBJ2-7	CASSLWRVPYEQYF	TGTGCCAGCAGCTTATGGCGAGTGCCCTACGAGCAGTACTTC
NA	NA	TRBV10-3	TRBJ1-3	CAISETGTIYF	TGTGCCATCAGTGAAACGGGCACCATATATTTT
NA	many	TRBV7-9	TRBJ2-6	CASSGRAGANVLTF	TGTGCCAGCAGCGGGCGGGCTGGGGCCAACGTCCTGACTTTC
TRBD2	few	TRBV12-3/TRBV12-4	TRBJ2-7	CASSLAQLASSYEQYF	TGTGCCAGCAGTTTAGCGCAACTAGCGAGCTCCTACGAGCAGTACTTC
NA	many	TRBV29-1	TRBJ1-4	CSVTVLGPNEKLFF	TGCAGCGTCACGGTTTTGGGTCCGAATGAAAAACTGTTTTTT
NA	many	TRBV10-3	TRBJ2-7	CAIRQTVNYEQYF	TGTGCCATCAGGCAAACAGTGAACTACGAGCAGTACTTC
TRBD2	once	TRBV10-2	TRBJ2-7	CASSAGLALGAGAYEQYF	TGCGCCAGCAGTGCCGGACTAGCGTTAGGGGCTGGGGCCTACGAGCAGTACTTC
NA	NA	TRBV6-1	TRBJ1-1	CASGPRVRTEAFF	TGTGCCAGCGGGCCCCGGGTGAGAACTGAAGCTTTCTTT
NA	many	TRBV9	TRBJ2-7	CASSVVPVGEQYF	TGTGCCAGCAGCGTAGTCCCGGTGGGCGAGCAGTACTTC